This is a list of T cell receptor beta chains from one sample in a study of control samples from healthy donors and cancer patients. Sequencing was performed with immunoSEQ multiplex PCR; in TCRdb, only in-frame clones are kept and a portion is missing. Of approximately 150,000 clones in the sample, 90% to 95% are singletons; the top ten hold about 0.73%. Source material: blood. Receptors originate from a woman in her 30s in good health. Both conserved end residues are part of each CDR3. The D gene is left open where the match is weak. Size values are once, few and many counts, or a class for expanded clones, and some rows have none.

j_call d_call clone_size v_call cdr3_nt cdr3_aa
TRBJ1-1 NA NA TRBV28 TGTGCCAGCAGCCGGAGACCCATGAACACTGAAGCTTTCTTT CASSRRPMNTEAFF
TRBJ2-1 TRBD2 NA TRBV27 TGTGCCAGCACCGTAGCGGGCCCATACAATGAGCAGTTCTTC CASTVAGPYNEQFF
TRBJ2-7 NA NA TRBV27 TGTGCCAGCAGTTCCCCCGGGAGCTACGAGCAGTACTTC CASSSPGSYEQYF
TRBJ1-5 TRBD1 NA TRBV19 TGTGCCAGTACCCTTGCAGGGGGCCGCCAGCCCCAGCATTTT CASTLAGGRQPQHF
TRBJ2-1 NA once TRBV1 TGCACCAGCAGCCAAGACACTAGCTACAATGAGCAGTTCTTC CTSSQDTSYNEQFF
TRBJ2-1 NA NA TRBV6-5 TGTGCCAGCACCAGGGGTTCCTACAATGAGCAGTTCTTC CASTRGSYNEQFF
TRBJ1-2 NA NA TRBV7-9 TGTGCCAGCAGCTTAGCTACGAGGGGCTATGGCTACACCTTC CASSLATRGYGYTF
TRBJ1-4 NA NA TRBV28 TGTGCCAGCAGTACTGCCGGGACGGGTAATGAAAAACTGTTTTTT CASSTAGTGNEKLFF
TRBJ2-3 NA NA TRBV12-3/TRBV12-4 TGTGCCAGCAGTTTTTCCGATACGCAGTATTTT CASSFSDTQYF
TRBJ1-1 NA NA TRBV9 TGTGCCAGCAGCGCTGGGCTTACTGAAGCTTTCTTT CASSAGLTEAFF
TRBJ2-7 NA NA TRBV5-1 TGCGCCAGCAGCCGCACCAAGAGTTTCGACAACGAGCAGTACTTC CASSRTKSFDNEQYF
TRBJ2-2 TRBD2 NA TRBV13 TGTGCCAGCAGTCTCCTGGGACTAGCCAAGAACACCGGGGAGCTGTTTTTT CASSLLGLAKNTGELFF
TRBJ2-5 NA once TRBV4-1 TGCGCCAGCAGCCAAGATACAGGGTTGGAGACCCAGTACTTC CASSQDTGLETQYF
TRBJ2-4 NA NA TRBV4-1 TGCGCCAGCAGCCAAGAGGGGGGAGCTGTCAAAAACATTCAGTACTTC CASSQEGGAVKNIQYF
TRBJ1-4 TRBD1 NA TRBV5-8 TGTGCCAGCAGCTTGGGCCAGGGGGCGGCTAATGAAAAACTGTTTTTT CASSLGQGAANEKLFF
TRBJ2-7 TRBD2 few TRBV6-5 TGTGCCAGCAGTATACAGGCTAGCGGAGCCTACGAGCAGTACTTC CASSIQASGAYEQYF
TRBJ2-1 NA NA TRBV11-2 TGTGCCAGCAGCTTTTATACGCAGGGAGAGCAGTTCTTC CASSFYTQGEQFF
TRBJ2-1 NA NA TRBV19 TGTGCCAGTAGTCCAGGGTACAATGAGCAGTTCTTC CASSPGYNEQFF
TRBJ1-6 TRBD1 NA TRBV2 TGTGCCAGCAGTGAAACCCAGGGGGGGAATTCACCCCTCCACTTT CASSETQGGNSPLHF
TRBJ1-6 NA NA TRBV24-1 TGTGCCACCAGTGATTCGGGGTACAATTCACCCCTCCACTTT CATSDSGYNSPLHF
TRBJ1-4 TRBD1 NA TRBV27 TGTGCCAGCAGTTCCCCGACAGGGGGCGATGAAAAACTGTTTTTT CASSSPTGGDEKLFF
TRBJ2-2 NA NA TRBV19 TGTGCCAGTAGTTACCGGGGGACCACCGGGGAGCTGTTTTTT CASSYRGTTGELFF
TRBJ2-1 TRBD2 NA TRBV7-9 TGTGCCAGCAGCTCCCCCGGGACTAGCGGAAGCAATGAGCAGTTCTTC CASSSPGTSGSNEQFF
TRBJ1-4 TRBD1 NA TRBV27 TGTGCCAGCAGTTTCACAGGGGCCAATGAAAAACTGTTTTTT CASSFTGANEKLFF
TRBJ2-5 TRBD1 NA TRBV7-2 TGTGCCAGCAGCCGGACCGGGACAGGGGGAGAGACCCAGTACTTC CASSRTGTGGETQYF
TRBJ2-1 TRBD2 NA TRBV3-1/TRBV3-2 TGTGCCAGCAGCCCACGACTAGCCGTCGGGGCCTACAATGAGCAGTTCTTC CASSPRLAVGAYNEQFF
TRBJ2-5 NA NA TRBV10-2 TGCGCCAGCAGCTTATTGGAGACCCAGTACTTC CASSLLETQYF
TRBJ2-7 TRBD1 NA TRBV7-9 TGTGCCAGCAGTCCACCACCGGGACAGGGTCGCAACGAGCAGTACTTC CASSPPPGQGRNEQYF
TRBJ1-5 TRBD1 NA TRBV6-5 TGTGCCAGCAGTCAGGACAGGGGTAATGATCAGCCCCAGCATTTT CASSQDRGNDQPQHF
TRBJ1-1 TRBD1 NA TRBV6-5 TGTGCCAGCAGTTACTCGACGACAGGGGCGGCGTCTGAAGCTTTCTTT CASSYSTTGAASEAFF
TRBJ1-2 NA NA TRBV12-2 TGTGCAAGTCGCTGGCCTCGGAGACCATACTATGGCTACACCTTC CASRWPRRPYYGYTF
TRBJ1-3 NA NA TRBV9 TGTGCCAGCAGCGTAGACCTAGGAAACACCATATATTTT CASSVDLGNTIYF
TRBJ1-2 NA NA TRBV19 TGTGCCAGTAGCGAAGCTAACTATGGCTACACCTTC CASSEANYGYTF
TRBJ2-7 TRBD2 NA TRBV3-1/TRBV3-2 TGTGCCAGCAGCCAAGGGACTAGCGGGAGTCTCCCGGGTGAGCAGTACTTC CASSQGTSGSLPGEQYF
TRBJ1-4 NA NA TRBV4-1 TGCGCCAGCAGCCAAACCCCTAACCTCCTCCTGGGGGACGGACTAAATGAAAAACTGTTTTTT CASSQTPNLLLGDGLNEKLFF